The 26 T cell receptor beta chains reported below all come from one sample, sequenced in a study of shared clonotypes between healthy human individuals. Some clones are missing from TCRdb's copy, which holds only in-frame ones; the method was immunoSEQ multiplex PCR. The repertoire holds about 470,000 clones, with 70% to 80% as singletons. Sequenced input: PBMCs. These TCRs come from a woman in her thirties or forties in good health. Some clones in this sample may be carry-over from other donors' samples.

This clone has just one count. J is TRBJ2-3 and V is TRBV28; D unresolved. Trimming pared 7 bases from V and 2 bases from J, leaving 7 bases between. This CDR3 contains 12 residues. From germline, CDR1 is MDHEN and CDR2 SYDVKM. CDR3 residues: CASNIPTDTQYF. Written as DNA, the CDR3 is TGTGCCAGCAACATACCCACAGATACGCAGTATTTT. The full variable domain, its missing parts supplied by reference TRBV28 and TRBJ2-3, is DVKVTQSSRYLVKRTGEKVFLECVQDMDHENMFWYRQDPGLGLRLIYFSYDVKMKEKGDIPEGYSVSREKKERFSLILESASTNQTSMYLCASNIPTDTQYFGPGTRLTVL.

The rearrangement links TRBV28 to TRBJ1-4; D is unresolved. V was pared by 5 bases and J by 7 bases, with 17 bases between. CDR1 and CDR2 (germline): MDHEN, SYDVKM. The CDR3 contains 15 residues. CDR3 DNA sequence: TGTGCCAGCAGTGCTGGGAACCAGATAGGTGAAAAACTGTTTTTT. Translated, it gives CASSAGNQIGEKLFF.

This clone was detected only a few times. The J gene is TRBJ2-3, the V gene TRBV6-1; D unresolved. CDR1 is MNHNS, CDR2 SASEGT, per germline. The CDR3 runs 15 residues. Trimming shortened V by 2 bases and J by 6 bases, and 15 bases separated the two germline ends. DNA for the CDR3: TGTGCCAGCAGTGAACTGGTTTTAGCTTCGGATACGCAGTATTTT. It is translated as CASSELVLASDTQYF.

The chain has TRBV7-2 and TRBJ2-4, with 11 bases lining up with TRBD2. V shed 5 bases and J 1 base; nucleotides not matched to a gene: 7. CDR1 is SGHTA, CDR2 FQGNSA, per germline. This CDR3 is 17 amino acids long. In DNA form, the CDR3 reads TGTGCCAGCAGCGATATAGCGGGAGGGCCTGCCAAAAACATTCAGTACTTC. Translating gives CASSDIAGGPAKNIQYF. Based on the CDR3 plus reference TRBV7-2 and TRBJ2-4, the full variable domain is GAGVSQSPSNKVTEKGKDVELRCDPISGHTALYWYRQSLGQGLEFLIYFQGNSAPDKSGLPSDRFSAERTGGSVSTLTIQRTQQEDSAVYLCASSDIAGGPAKNIQYFGAGTRLSVL.

The J gene is TRBJ2-2, the V gene TRBV6-1; 7 bases are shared with TRBD2. The germline V gene encodes CDR1 MNHNS and CDR2 SASEGT. Losses at the gene ends were 0 bases for V and 1 base for J; bases not matched to a gene: 2. The CDR3 extends over 16 amino acids. The CDR3 here is CASSEAPSGNTGELFF. Written as DNA, the CDR3 is TGTGCCAGCAGTGAAGCGCCTAGCGGGAACACCGGGGAGCTGTTTTTT.

The V gene is TRBV5-4, the J gene TRBJ2-1, with D perhaps matching TRBD1 or TRBD2 (5 bases each). The CDR3 length is 15 residues. Trimming stripped 0 bases from V and 0 bases from J, with 7 bases between. CDR1 is SGHNT, CDR2 YYREEE, per germline (reference sequence). The CDR3 protein is CASSLGGTSYNEQFF. The CDR3 DNA is TGTGCCAGCAGCTTGGGGGGGACCTCCTACAATGAGCAGTTCTTC.

This sequence joins TRBV18 and TRBJ2-7; 7 bases fit TRBD2. CDR3 length: 14 residues. V was pared by 3 bases and J by 3 bases, with 5 bases of the junction left unmatched. The germline gives CDR1 KGHSH, CDR2 LQKENI. Here the CDR3 DNA reads TGTGCCAGCTCACCGGGAGGGGTGGGCTACGAGCAGTACTTC. It translates to CASSPGGVGYEQYF.

V usage is TRBV6-4 and J usage is TRBJ2-3; the D is unclear. Trimming removed 6 bases from V and 1 base from J, with 14 bases in between. This CDR3 has 15 amino acids. From germline, CDR1 is MRHNA and CDR2 SNTAGT. The CDR3 DNA reads TGTGCCAGCAGCCCTAGGACCAGCGGCACAGATACGCAGTATTTT. It specifies CASSPRTSGTDTQYF.

The chain combines TRBV29-1 with TRBJ2-2; D tentatively reads TRBD1 or TRBD2 (5 bases each). Deletions cut 7 bases from V and 1 base from J, with 7 bases between. Germline CDR1 reads SQVTM; CDR2 reads ANQGSEA. The CDR3 is 12 residues long. CDR3 coding DNA: TGCAGCGGGGACGTGAACACCGGGGAGCTGTTTTTT. This translates into CSGDVNTGELFF.

This chain links TRBV5-1 with TRBJ2-1; D is unclear. Trimming pared 0 bases from V and 4 bases from J, leaving 20 bases between. Germline CDR1 SGHRS, CDR2 YFSETQ. The CDR3 totals 18 residues. The CDR3 spells CASSLGGSSQAAYNEQFF. The CDR3 region has the DNA TGCGCCAGCAGCTTGGGGGGTAGCAGTCAGGCCGCATACAATGAGCAGTTCTTC.

The chain uses TRBV19 and TRBJ1-1; possible D gene TRBD1, 6 bases. Trimming cost V 4 bases and J 2 bases, with 17 bases left between them. CDR1 is LNHDA, CDR2 SQIVND, per germline (reference sequence). The length of the CDR3 is 16 residues. The CDR3: CASSTRGKGGNTEAFF. The DNA for the CDR3 is TGTGCCAGTAGTACCAGGGGAAAAGGGGGAAACACTGAAGCTTTCTTT.

The CDR3 region is CASSSLAASYNEQFF. The CDR3 DNA reads as TGCGCCAGCAGCTCGTTAGCGGCTTCCTACAATGAGCAGTTCTTC. This rearrangement joins TRBV5-1 to TRBJ2-1, with a tentative D call TRBD2 (6 bases). The V end was cut by 3 bases, the J end by 1 base, with 11 bases between. CDR3 length equals 15 residues. Germline V gene lookup returns CDR1 SGHRS and CDR2 YFSETQ.

The chain couples TRBV28 to TRBJ2-1, with 9 positions matching TRBD1. Per the germline V gene, CDR1 is MDHEN and CDR2 is SYDVKM. CDR3 size: 15 residues. V shed 7 bases, J shed 5 bases, and the junction held 9 bases outside the gene matches. CDR3 sequence: CASKIPGQGHNEQFF. CDR3 coding DNA: TGTGCCAGCAAAATTCCGGGACAGGGTCACAATGAGCAGTTCTTC. Supplemented by reference TRBV28 and TRBJ2-1, the full variable domain reads DVKVTQSSRYLVKRTGEKVFLECVQDMDHENMFWYRQDPGLGLRLIYFSYDVKMKEKGDIPEGYSVSREKKERFSLILESASTNQTSMYLCASKIPGQGHNEQFFGPGTRLTVL.

The gene calls are TRBV27 and TRBJ2-7, with no clear D. CDR1 is MNHEY, CDR2 SMNVEV, per germline (reference sequence). Trimming shortened V by 2 bases and J by 4 bases, and 15 bases separated the two germline ends. This CDR3 comprises 15 residues. This CDR3 reads CASSLAENERYEQYF. Here the CDR3 DNA reads TGTGCCAGCAGTTTAGCGGAAAACGAGAGATACGAGCAGTACTTC.

The genes are TRBV4-1 and TRBJ1-4; D possibly corresponds to TRBD1 (5 bases). Germline CDR1 MGHRA, CDR2 YSYEKL. V shed 4 bases and J shed 4 bases, with 7 bases lying between them. CDR3 length: 13 residues. The CDR3 coding sequence is TGCGCCAGCAGCCGGGGGATTAATGAAAAACTGTTTTTT. It codes for CASSRGINEKLFF.

CDR3 nucleotides: TGCGCCAGCAGCCCGCGGGGCCTCTATGGCTACACCTTC. Translating it yields CASSPRGLYGYTF. The genes are TRBV4-1 and TRBJ1-2; a possible D gene is TRBD1 (5 bases). This CDR3 region has 13 residues. CDR1 is MGHRA, CDR2 YSYEKL, per germline. V shed 4 bases and J shed 4 bases, with 10 bases lying between them.

A note on this clone: This may come from a read error, since a much larger clone is one base off. The identical CDR3 is also encoded by other nucleotide sequences in the sample. V and J are TRBV7-3 and TRBJ2-6; D is undetermined. Germline V gives CDR1 SGHTA, CDR2 FQGTGA. The CDR3 runs 15 residues. Deletions cut 2 bases from V and 1 base from J, with 6 bases between. CDR3 sequence reads: CASSLVFSGANVLTF. The DNA of the CDR3 is TGTGCCAGCAGCTTAGTGTTTTCTGGGGCCAACGTCCTGACTTTC.

The J gene is TRBJ2-3, the V gene TRBV18; 7 bases are shared with TRBD1. V shed 0 bases and J 9 bases; nucleotides not matched to a gene: 21. The CDR3 sequence is 19 residues long. Germline V gene data show CDR1 as KGHSH and CDR2 as LQKENI. CDR3 protein: CASSPPEQGQVGYWITQYF. CDR3 sequence (DNA): TGTGCCAGCTCACCACCGGAGCAAGGACAGGTGGGGTATTGGATAACGCAGTATTTT. Full variable domain (missing parts from reference TRBV18 and TRBJ2-3): NAGVMQNPRHLVRRRGQEARLRCSPMKGHSHVYWYRQLPEEGLKFMVYLQKENIIDESGMPKERFSAEFPKEGPSILRIQQVVRGDSAAYFCASSPPEQGQVGYWITQYFGPGTRLTVL.

The rearrangement uses TRBV28 and TRBJ1-2; D is ambiguous. Trimming took 6 bases from V and 5 from J, leaving 10 bases between them. CDR3 size: 12 residues. In germline, CDR1 is MDHEN, CDR2 SYDVKM. CDR3 residues: CASSARGYGYTF. The DNA for the CDR3 is TGTGCCAGCAGCGCCCGTGGTTATGGCTACACCTTC.

As regards this clone: At one end the junction does not follow the germline gene, possibly because of a read error. The V and J genes are TRBV5-6 and TRBJ1-1, with D unclear. Germline V gene lookup returns CDR1 SGHDT and CDR2 YYEEEE. CDR3 length: 10 residues. For the CDR3, the DNA is TGTGCCGGCAGCTTGGACGTGGCTTTCTTT. It encodes CAGSLDVAFF.

This chain links TRBV2 with TRBJ1-5; 8 positions match TRBD1. This CDR3 has 13 amino acids. CDR1 and CDR2 from the germline V gene are SNHLY and FYNNEI. The junction had 4 bases not matched to a gene; V was cut back by 7 bases and J by 5 bases. In DNA, the CDR3 is TGTGCCAGCACTCCGGACAGGGATCAGCCCCAGCATTTT. Amino acid sequence: CASTPDRDQPQHF.

The chain combines TRBV2 with TRBJ2-3; 7 bases are a match to TRBD2. Germline loops: CDR1 SNHLY, CDR2 FYNNEI. The CDR3 totals 10 residues. J lost 13 bases, V lost 8 bases, and 6 bases had no gene match. The CDR3 DNA is TGTGCCAGCGGGAGGGACGCGAAGTATTTT. Translated: CASGRDAKYF.

This clone appeared a single time. This sequence joins TRBV5-5 and TRBJ1-2, with D tentatively TRBD1 (6 bases). Trimming took 4 bases from V and 4 from J, leaving 20 bases between them. This CDR3 is 16 amino acids long. The germline V gene has CDR1 SGHKS and CDR2 YYEKEE (reference sequence). The CDR3 reads CASSPQRQGNGYGYTF. As DNA, the CDR3 is TGTGCCAGCAGCCCCCAGCGCCAGGGGAACGGCTATGGCTACACCTTC.

Here the CDR3 reads CAWSFDRVGGTTEAFF. In nucleotides, the CDR3 is TGTGCCTGGAGTTTTGACCGGGTTGGTGGGACCACTGAAGCTTTCTTT. This chain uses TRBV30 with TRBJ1-1; D may be TRBD1 (5 bases). Germline CDR1 and CDR2: GTSNPN and SVGIG (reference sequence). The CDR3 spans 16 residues. The V and J ends lost 2 bases and 4 bases respectively, with 20 bases between them.

The V and J genes are TRBV28 and TRBJ2-5, with D possibly being TRBD1 (5 bases). The germline V gene encodes CDR1 MDHEN and CDR2 SYDVKM. Deletions cut 4 bases from V and 7 bases from J, with 16 bases between. The CDR3 has 14 residues. The CDR3 nucleotides read TGTGCCAGCAGTTCAATCCAGGGTACAGGGACCCAGTACTTC. This translates into CASSSIQGTGTQYF.

The count of this clone is one. This sequence joins TRBV6-5 and TRBJ2-2; D may be TRBD2 (6 bases). Germline CDR1 is MNHEY and CDR2 is SVGAGI. CDR3 size: 15 residues. V lost 5 bases and J 6 bases, leaving 16 bases between the germline ends. CDR3 in amino acids: CASSPPDGGSGELFF. The CDR3 coding sequence is TGTGCCAGCAGTCCTCCCGATGGGGGGTCCGGGGAGCTGTTTTTT.